This T cell receptor (beta chain) was captured in a study of blood T cell repertoires in COVID-19. Study summary: From the United States, Italy and Spain came samples of acute and convalescent COVID-19. PBMCs, B-cell-depleted T cells, or T cells were the source of the cDNA or gDNA that made up the material.

Original handling: Amplification with reference gene primers provided the estimates of nucleated cell counts. Sequencing was performed with immunoSEQ multiplex PCR; in TCRdb, only in-frame clones are kept and a portion is missing. V and J calls and clone size come straight from that table; D and trimming were deduced from the DNA. The sample holds under 350,000 clones; about 85% are singletons and the top ten take 13%. This clone occurred once. The germline V gene encodes CDR1 LGHDT and CDR2 YNNKEL (reference sequence). The CDR3 sequence is 13 residues long. Trimming removed 5 bases from V and 8 bases from J, with 13 bases in between.

The chain couples TRBV3-1 (or the pseudogene TRBV3-2) to TRBJ1-5; D gene unclear. The receptor's source is a human donor in a cohort sampled during active COVID-19. Sequencing input: peripheral blood. DNA of the CDR3: TGTGCCAGCAGCGCCCGGGGAAGAGAGCCCCAGCATTTT. The encoded protein is CASSARGREPQHF.